Listed here is a single T cell receptor (beta chain). This clonotype appeared many times. The antigen it binds to is not known. Within one base of it there is no much larger clone, and no base qualities were kept. Reading from cysteine to phenylalanine, the CDR3 counts 15 amino acids. The entry retains the CDR3 DNA only, 45 bases that are in frame from base 1. CDR1 and CDR2 were assigned from the germline V gene as SGHTA and FQGNSA. The germline V and J ends show losses of 4 bases and 7 bases respectively, and no gene match explains 9 bases of the junction. Ficoll-Paque density gradient centrifugation was the method used to isolate PBMCs. The sequencer was an Illumina NovaSeq 6000. TCRalpha and TCRbeta cDNA libraries were built by 5'RACE with constant-segment primers, adding sample barcodes and unique molecular identifiers. Trizol reagent was used to extract RNA from every sample. Libraries were amplified in two PCR steps, with a second sample barcode and Illumina TruSeq adapters added in the second step. Libraries were sequenced on an Illumina NovaSeq with 2 x 150 bp paired-end reads. The study's own analysis went as follows. With migec v1.2.7, reads were demultiplexed and then collapsed into UMI-guided consensus sequences. Using mixcr v2.1.11, UMI consensuses were aligned to TRA and TRB V and J templates and then assembled into clonotypes. A clonotype was counted as expanded or contracted only if both edgeR and NoisET called the change significant, with noise models trained on biological replicates. For edgeR calls, the cutoffs were a false discovery rate-adjusted p below 0.01 and a log2 fold-change threshold of 1. PCA with hierarchical clustering of max-normalized trajectories of the 1000 most abundant clonotypes was used as exploratory dynamics analysis. Each responding clone was given a CD4 or CD8 phenotype based on the CD4+ and CD8+ repertoires, which had been sequenced separately. TCRdb reran the public reads through fastp at Q25 and MiXCR, keeping productive beta chains. When rows share a CDR3 protein, they turn into one entry using the most common DNA and genes. The V and J calls and clone size are TCRdb's, not the authors'. The sample records hundreds of thousands of distinct CDR3 sequences, roughly 15% of which are singletons. Around a fifth of the sample belongs to the ten largest clones.

These data originate in a study of T-cell memory formation after mild COVID-19 (TCRdb year 2021). Broadly, across the study: TCR sequence clusters from the two donors were found to be largely donor specific. In two donors, T-cell clones that expanded and contracted after mild COVID-19 were followed by sequencing TCRalpha and TCRbeta repertoires longitudinally. The cohort was made up of two young adult volunteers, one female and one male, who were previously healthy.

What the study reported, not specific to this receptor: SARS-CoV-2 specificity of the second-wave clones peaking on day 37 was not confirmed. The study included only a couple of mild cases, and larger cohorts that include severe cases with pre-infection samples were judged to be necessary. Contracting CD4+ clones were found mainly in CM and EM memory subsets, while CD8+ clones were enriched in EMRA. Clones contracting from day 15 to 85 had balanced CD4/CD8 phenotypes, while a second wave expanding from day 15 to 37 was biased towards CD4+. The detection of some responding clones in pre-infection memory suggests that pre-existing cross-reactive memory T cells joined the SARS-CoV-2 response.

The sequence was obtained from a man younger than 35 who had mild COVID-19 (a few samples of this study predate the infection). The sample titles of this study are shuffled in the database, so cell type and time point are left out; the donor was told from shared clones. The sequence links TRBV7-2 to TRBJ2-5, with TRBD2 matching 10 junction bases. Material for sequencing was PBMCs or a T cell subset sorted from them (not recorded which). The CDR3 reads CASSSTSGSSGTQYF. DNA sequence: TGTGCCAGCAGCTCGACTAGCGGGTCCAGCGGGACCCAGTACTTC.